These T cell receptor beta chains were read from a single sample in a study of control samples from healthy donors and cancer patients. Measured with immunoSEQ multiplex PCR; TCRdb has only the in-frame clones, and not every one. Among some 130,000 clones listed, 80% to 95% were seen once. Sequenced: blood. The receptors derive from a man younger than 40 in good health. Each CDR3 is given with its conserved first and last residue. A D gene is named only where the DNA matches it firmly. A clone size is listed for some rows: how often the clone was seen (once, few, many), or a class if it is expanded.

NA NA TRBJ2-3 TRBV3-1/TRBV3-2 TGTGCCAGCAGCCCTCAGGGTTCTAGCACAGATACGCAGTATTTT CASSPQGSSTDTQYF
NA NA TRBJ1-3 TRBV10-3 TGTGCCATCAGTGACCTGAGGGGGTCTGGAAACACCATATATTTT CAISDLRGSGNTIYF
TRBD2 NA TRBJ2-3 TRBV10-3 TGTGCCATCAATGACCCTAGGGCGGGAGGGCCGGTCGATGCGAGCACAGATACGCAGTATTTT CAINDPRAGGPVDASTDTQYF
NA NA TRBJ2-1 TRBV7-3 TGTGCCAGCAGCTTGGGACCGACCCTTGGGAACCCAACCTCCTCCTACAATGAGCAGTTCTTC CASSLGPTLGNPTSSYNEQFF
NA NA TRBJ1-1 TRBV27 TGTGCCAGCAGCCCAATCGAGAGTAGAGCTGAAGCTTTCTTT CASSPIESRAEAFF
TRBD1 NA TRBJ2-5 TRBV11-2 TGTGCCAGCAGCTTAGGACAGGGCAATAGAAAGACCCAGTACTTC CASSLGQGNRKTQYF
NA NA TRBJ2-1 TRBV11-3 TGTGCCAGCAGCTTATTACTCCGGCCCCACGAGCAGTTCTTC CASSLLLRPHEQFF
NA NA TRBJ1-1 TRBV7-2 TGTGCCAGCAGCTTAACTCCCGGACGGATGAACACTGAAGCTTTCTTT CASSLTPGRMNTEAFF
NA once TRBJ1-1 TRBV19 TGTGCCAGCGGGGGGACCACTGAAGCTTTCTTT CASGGTTEAFF
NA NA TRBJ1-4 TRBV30 TGTGCCTGGAAAGGGTCAGGAGCAACTAATGAAAAACTGTTTTTT CAWKGSGATNEKLFF
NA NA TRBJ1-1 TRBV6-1 TGTGCCAGCAGTGAGACAGGGAACACTGAAGCTTTCTTT CASSETGNTEAFF
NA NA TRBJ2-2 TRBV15 TGTGCCACCAGCAGAGATCCTATTCAGATCGCGAACACCGGGGAGCTGTTTTTT CATSRDPIQIANTGELFF
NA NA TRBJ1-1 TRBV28 TGTGCCAGCAGTTTCGGGCGGCAGAACACTGAAGCTTTCTTT CASSFGRQNTEAFF
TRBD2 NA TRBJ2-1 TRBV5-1 TGCGCCAGCAGCTTGGCGACTAGCCAACGTTCCTACAATGAGCAGTTCTTC CASSLATSQRSYNEQFF
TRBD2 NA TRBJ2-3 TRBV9 TGTGCCAGCAGCGTTTCCGCTAGCGGGAGGACAGATACGCAGTATTTT CASSVSASGRTDTQYF
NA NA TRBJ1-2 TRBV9 TGTGCCAGCAGCGTAGGGAGTCAAGGGCGGAACTATGGCTACACCTTC CASSVGSQGRNYGYTF
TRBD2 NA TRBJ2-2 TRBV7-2 TGTGCCAGCAGCTTAATGCTAGCGGGGACTCCGAACACCGGGGAGCTGTTTTTT CASSLMLAGTPNTGELFF
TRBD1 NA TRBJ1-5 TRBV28 TGTGCCAGCACTTTTTTCCTGGACAGGTACAATCAGCCCCAGCATTTT CASTFFLDRYNQPQHF